The TCR beta chain under discussion was sequenced for a study of response to subunit inactivated influenza vaccine. MiXCR, run by TCRdb on the RT-PCR reads, gives a single entry per CDR3 protein. The table has roughly 460,000 distinct CDR3 sequences, over 9.5% seen once. A few counts support this clonotype. The source of this sequence is a man in his fifties or sixties who received an inactivated influenza vaccine. This sample comprised PBMCs from blood, obtained 45 days after vaccination.

The CDR3 sequence is CSVRYRDSPYEQYF. The CDR3 region has the DNA TGCAGCGTTAGATACCGGGACAGTCCCTACGAGCAGTACTTC. The rearrangement links TRBV29-1 to TRBJ2-7; 7 bases are shared with TRBD1. CDR3 length: 14 amino acids. V gave up 5 bases and J gave up 2 bases; unmatched junction bases: 9. CDR1 and CDR2 (germline): SQVTM, ANQGSEA.